This TCR beta chain was identified in a study of early T cells in non-severe SARS-CoV-2 infection. Background on the study: The chains were unpaired, and the sequenced material was bulk RNA from unsorted whole blood.

CDR1 is LGHNT, CDR2 FRNRAP, per germline. The CDR3 runs 13 residues. Unmatched junction bases numbered 5, after V lost 3 bases and J lost 6 bases. Separate cDNA molecules each had unique molecular identifiers attached to them. TCRdb fed the 5' RACE reads into MiXCR, producing one record per CDR3 protein. The table shows 95,000 to 150,000 distinct CDR3 sequences, with about 15% occurring only once. General study points: Clonotype matching in VDJdb favored anti-spike CD8 responses and did not capture private and CD4 specificities.

In regard to this clonotype: No antigen is known for it.

The TCR originated in an adult who was a healthcare worker with PCR-confirmed SARS-CoV-2 infection or an uninfected control (not recorded which). This chain links TRBV12-5 with TRBJ2-7; 7 bases agree with TRBD2. The sequenced sample consisted of whole blood. The CDR3 DNA is TGTGCTAGTGGTTTTCGGGGGGATGGCGAGCAGTACTTC. It yields the protein CASGFRGDGEQYF.